The T cell receptor (beta chain) under discussion was sequenced for a study of regulatory T cells in long-lasting Graves disease. Overall study context: With positive TSH receptor antibodies and over 5 years of antithyroid drugs, Graves' disease was considered persistent. Study results and caveats: With under 3,500 shared public clonotypes, persistent patients exceeded new patients, who shared over 850. Graves' patients with persistent disease showed TCR diversity lower than patients newly diagnosed.

The time point here: persistent/refractory GD, antithyroid drugs over 5 years with positive TRAb. PBMC-extracted RNA yielded the TCR library. This clonotype was counted only a few times. Its antigen is not identified. J lost 4 bases, V lost 6 bases, and 9 bases had no gene match. This CDR3 contains 15 residues. Looked up from germline, CDR1 is DFQATT and CDR2 is SNEGSKA (reference sequence). In building TCR beta libraries, iRepertoire HTBI primers were used together with Arm-PCR of CDR3 regions. Via MiXCR, TCRdb re-called the multiplex PCR reads, giving one row per CDR3 protein. There are approximately 440,000 distinct CDR3 sequences in the sample; 23% occur only once, and about a quarter lies in the top ten.

Sequenced here: peripheral blood mononuclear cells (PBMCs), sampled when the disease was refractory, from a patient treated with antithyroid drugs. The J gene is TRBJ2-1, the V gene TRBV20-1; 10 bases align to TRBD2. The TCR was taken from a female donor with Graves disease. DNA of the CDR3: TGCAGTGCGAGTAAGCGGGAGGGCCTTTACAATGAGCAGTTCTTC. Translation: CSASKREGLYNEQFF.